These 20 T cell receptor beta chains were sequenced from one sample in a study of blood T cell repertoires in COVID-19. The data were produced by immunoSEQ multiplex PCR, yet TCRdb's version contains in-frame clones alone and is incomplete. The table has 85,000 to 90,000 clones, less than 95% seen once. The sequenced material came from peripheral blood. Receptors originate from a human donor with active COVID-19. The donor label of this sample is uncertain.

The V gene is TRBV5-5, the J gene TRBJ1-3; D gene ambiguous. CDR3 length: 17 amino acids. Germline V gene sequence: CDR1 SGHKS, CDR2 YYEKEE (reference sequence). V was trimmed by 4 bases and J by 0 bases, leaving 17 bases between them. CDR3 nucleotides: TGTGCCAGCAGCCCGGTCCTCACCCCACTCTCTGGAAACACCATATATTTT. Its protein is CASSPVLTPLSGNTIYF.

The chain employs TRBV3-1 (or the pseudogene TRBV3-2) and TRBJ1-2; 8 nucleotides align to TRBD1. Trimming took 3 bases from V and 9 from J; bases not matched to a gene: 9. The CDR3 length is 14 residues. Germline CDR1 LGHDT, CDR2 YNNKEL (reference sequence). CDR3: CASSQDRDSARYTF. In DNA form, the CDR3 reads TGTGCCAGCAGCCAGGACAGGGACTCAGCCCGCTACACCTTC.

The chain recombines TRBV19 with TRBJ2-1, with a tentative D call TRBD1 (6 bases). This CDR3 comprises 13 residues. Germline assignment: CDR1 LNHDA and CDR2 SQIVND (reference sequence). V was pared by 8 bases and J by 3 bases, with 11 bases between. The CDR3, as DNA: TGTGCCAGTCGGACAGACCACTACAATGAGCAGTTCTTC. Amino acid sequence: CASRTDHYNEQFF.

The CDR3 bases are TGTGCCAGCAGTTCTAGCGCAGGGGGCTCCTACGAGCAGTACTTC. As protein: CASSSSAGGSYEQYF. The chain uses TRBV6-5 and TRBJ2-7, with a weak D call TRBD1 (7 bases). Deletions cut 4 bases from V and 0 bases from J, with 13 bases between. The CDR3 is 15 amino acids. CDR1 is MNHEY, CDR2 SVGAGI, per germline.

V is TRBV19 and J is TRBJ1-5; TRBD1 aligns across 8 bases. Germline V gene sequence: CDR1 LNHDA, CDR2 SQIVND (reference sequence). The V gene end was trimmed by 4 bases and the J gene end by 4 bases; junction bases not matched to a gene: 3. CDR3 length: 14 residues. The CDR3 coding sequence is TGTGCCAGTAGTAAGGACAGGGAAAATCAGCCCCAGCATTTT. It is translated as CASSKDRENQPQHF.

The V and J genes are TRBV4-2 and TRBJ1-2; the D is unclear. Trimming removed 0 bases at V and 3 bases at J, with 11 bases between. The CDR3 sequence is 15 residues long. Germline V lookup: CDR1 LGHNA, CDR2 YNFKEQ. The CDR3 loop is CASSQEEGGDYGYTF. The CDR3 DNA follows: TGTGCCAGCAGCCAAGAGGAGGGAGGTGACTATGGCTACACCTTC.

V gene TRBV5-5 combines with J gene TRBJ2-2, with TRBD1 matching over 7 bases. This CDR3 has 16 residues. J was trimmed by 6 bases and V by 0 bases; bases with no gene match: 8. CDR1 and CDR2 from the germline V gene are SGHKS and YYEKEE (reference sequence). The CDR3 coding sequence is TGTGCCAGCAGCTTGGGCGGACAGGCTGGGGCCGGGGAGCTGTTTTTT. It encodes CASSLGGQAGAGELFF.

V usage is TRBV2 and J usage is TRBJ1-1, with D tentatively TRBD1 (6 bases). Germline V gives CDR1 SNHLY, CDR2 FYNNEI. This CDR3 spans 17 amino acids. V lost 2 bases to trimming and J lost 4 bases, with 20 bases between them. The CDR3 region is CASSERAGGSWITEAFF. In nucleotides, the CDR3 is TGTGCCAGCAGTGAAAGGGCGGGGGGCTCTTGGATCACTGAAGCTTTCTTT.

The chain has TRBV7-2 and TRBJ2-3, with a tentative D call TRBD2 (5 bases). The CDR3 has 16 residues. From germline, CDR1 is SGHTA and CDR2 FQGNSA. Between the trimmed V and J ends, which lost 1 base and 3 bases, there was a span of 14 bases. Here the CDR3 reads CASSLVAARETDTQYF. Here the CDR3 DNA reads TGTGCCAGCAGCTTAGTAGCCGCGAGGGAGACAGATACGCAGTATTTT.

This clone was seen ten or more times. CDR3 in DNA: TGTGCCAGCAGCCCGACAGGGAGCTATGGCTACACCTTC. Amino acids: CASSPTGSYGYTF. This chain uses TRBV7-9 with TRBJ1-2, with TRBD1 identical over 7 bases. The J segment lost 4 bases and the V segment lost 5 bases, leaving 4 bases of the junction unmatched. CDR1 and CDR2 (germline): SEHNR, FQNEAQ (reference sequence). The CDR3 spans 13 residues.

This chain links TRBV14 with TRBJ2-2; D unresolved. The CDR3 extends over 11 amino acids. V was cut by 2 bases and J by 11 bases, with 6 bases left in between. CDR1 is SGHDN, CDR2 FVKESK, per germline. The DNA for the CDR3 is TGTGCCAGCAGCCAAAGCCTCGAGCTGTTTTTT. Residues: CASSQSLELFF. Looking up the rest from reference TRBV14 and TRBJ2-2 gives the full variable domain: EAGVTQFPSHSVIEKGQTVTLRCDPISGHDNLYWYRRVMGKEIKFLLHFVKESKQDESGMPNNRFLAERTGGTYSTLKVQPAELEDSGVYFCASSQSLELFFGEGSRLTVL.

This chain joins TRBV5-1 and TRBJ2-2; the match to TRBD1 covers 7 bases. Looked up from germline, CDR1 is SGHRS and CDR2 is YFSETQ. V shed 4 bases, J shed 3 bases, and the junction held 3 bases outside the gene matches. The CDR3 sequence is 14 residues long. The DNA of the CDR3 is TGCGCCAGCAGCCTTCAGGGGGACACCGGGGAGCTGTTTTTT. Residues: CASSLQGDTGELFF.

The CDR3 loop reads CARSLDGTVETQYF. As DNA, the CDR3 is TGTGCCAGAAGCTTGGACGGGACAGTGGAGACCCAGTACTTC. The chain employs TRBV5-3 and TRBJ2-5; 7 bases map to TRBD1. TRBV5-3 counts as an open reading frame of uncertain function. The trim removed 0 bases at V and 5 bases at J, leaving 4 bases unmatched. The CDR3 is 14 residues long.

CDR3 bases: TGCAGCGTTGACATGAGTGGCTACACCTTC. Amino acid sequence: CSVDMSGYTF. V gene TRBV29-1 combines with J gene TRBJ1-2, with D hard to call. CDR3 length equals 10 residues. V was cut by 3 bases and J by 7 bases, with 6 bases left in between. CDR1 SQVTM and CDR2 ANQGSEA come from the germline V gene. The full variable domain, completed using reference TRBV29-1 and TRBJ1-2, is SAVISQKPSRDICQRGTSLTIQCQVDSQVTMMFWYRQQPGQSLTLIATANQGSEATYESGFVIDKFPISRPNLTFSTLTVSNMSPEDSSIYLCSVDMSGYTFGSGTRLTVV.

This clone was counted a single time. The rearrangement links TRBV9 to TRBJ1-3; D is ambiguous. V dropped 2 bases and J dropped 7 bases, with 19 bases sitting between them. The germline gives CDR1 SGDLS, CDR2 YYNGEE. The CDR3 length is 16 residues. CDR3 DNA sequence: TGTGCCAGCAGCGTGGCCCTCTTAGCCGGTGGGAACACCATATATTTT. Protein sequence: CASSVALLAGGNTIYF.

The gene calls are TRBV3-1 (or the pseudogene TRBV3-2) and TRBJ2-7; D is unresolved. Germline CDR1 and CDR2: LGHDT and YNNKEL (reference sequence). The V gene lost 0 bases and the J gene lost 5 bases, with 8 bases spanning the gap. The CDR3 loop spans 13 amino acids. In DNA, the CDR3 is TGTGCCAGCAGCCAAGACAGTGCCCACGAGCAGTACTTC. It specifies CASSQDSAHEQYF.

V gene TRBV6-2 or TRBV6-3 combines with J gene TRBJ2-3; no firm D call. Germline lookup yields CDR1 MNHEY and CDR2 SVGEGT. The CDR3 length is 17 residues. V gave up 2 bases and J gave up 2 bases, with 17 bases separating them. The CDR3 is CASSYGPSQDFTDTQYF. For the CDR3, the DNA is TGTGCCAGCAGTTACGGTCCCTCGCAGGATTTCACAGATACGCAGTATTTT.

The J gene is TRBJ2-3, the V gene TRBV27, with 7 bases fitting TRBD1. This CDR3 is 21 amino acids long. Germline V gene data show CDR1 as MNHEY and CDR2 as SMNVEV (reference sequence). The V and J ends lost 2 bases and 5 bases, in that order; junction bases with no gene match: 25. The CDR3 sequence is CASSLQSPTFDWDSLVDTQYF. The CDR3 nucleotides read TGTGCCAGCAGTTTACAATCACCCACTTTCGACTGGGACAGTCTAGTAGATACGCAGTATTTT.

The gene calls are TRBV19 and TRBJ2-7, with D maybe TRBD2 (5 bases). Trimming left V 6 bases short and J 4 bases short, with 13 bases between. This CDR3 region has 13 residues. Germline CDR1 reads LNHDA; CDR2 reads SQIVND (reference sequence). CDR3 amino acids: CASRRTPLYEQYF. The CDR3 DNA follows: TGTGCCAGTAGACGGACTCCATTGTACGAGCAGTACTTC.

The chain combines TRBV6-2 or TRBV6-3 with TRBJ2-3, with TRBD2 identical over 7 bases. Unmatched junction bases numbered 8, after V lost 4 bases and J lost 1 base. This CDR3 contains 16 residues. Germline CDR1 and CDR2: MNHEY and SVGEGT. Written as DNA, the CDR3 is TGTGCCAGCAGTTCGCCAAGCGGGGCGGGCACAGATACGCAGTATTTT. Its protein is CASSSPSGAGTDTQYF.